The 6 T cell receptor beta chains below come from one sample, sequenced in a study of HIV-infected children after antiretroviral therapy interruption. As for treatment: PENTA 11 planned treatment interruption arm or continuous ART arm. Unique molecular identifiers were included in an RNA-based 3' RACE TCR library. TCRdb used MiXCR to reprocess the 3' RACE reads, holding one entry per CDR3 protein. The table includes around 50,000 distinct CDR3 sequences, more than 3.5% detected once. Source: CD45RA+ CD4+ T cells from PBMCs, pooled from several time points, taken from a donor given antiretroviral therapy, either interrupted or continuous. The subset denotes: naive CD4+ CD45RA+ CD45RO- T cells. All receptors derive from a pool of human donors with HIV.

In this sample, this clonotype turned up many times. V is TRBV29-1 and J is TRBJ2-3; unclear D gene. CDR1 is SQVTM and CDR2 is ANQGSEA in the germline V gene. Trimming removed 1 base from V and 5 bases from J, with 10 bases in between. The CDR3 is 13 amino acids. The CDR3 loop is CSVEAVQIDTQYF. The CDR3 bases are TGCAGCGTTGAAGCGGTACAGATAGATACGCAGTATTTT.

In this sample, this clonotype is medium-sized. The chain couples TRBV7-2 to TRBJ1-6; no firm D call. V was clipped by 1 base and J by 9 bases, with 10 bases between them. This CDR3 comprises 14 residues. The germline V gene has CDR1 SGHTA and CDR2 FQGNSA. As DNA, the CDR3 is TGTGCCAGCAGCTTAGGGGCCCCAGGTTCACCCCTCCACTTT. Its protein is CASSLGAPGSPLHF.

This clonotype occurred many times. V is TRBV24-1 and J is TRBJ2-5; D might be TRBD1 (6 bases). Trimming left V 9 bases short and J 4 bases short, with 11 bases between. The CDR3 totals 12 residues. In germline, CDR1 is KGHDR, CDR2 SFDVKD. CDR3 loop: CATGGRSETQYF. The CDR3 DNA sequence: TGTGCCACCGGGGGCAGGTCAGAGACCCAGTACTTC.

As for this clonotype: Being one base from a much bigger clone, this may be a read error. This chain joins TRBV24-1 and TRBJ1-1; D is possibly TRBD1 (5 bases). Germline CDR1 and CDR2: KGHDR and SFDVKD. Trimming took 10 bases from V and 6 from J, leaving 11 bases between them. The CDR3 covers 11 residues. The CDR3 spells CATTLGAEAFF. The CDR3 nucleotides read TGTGCCACGACTTTGGGGGCTGAAGCTTTCTTT.

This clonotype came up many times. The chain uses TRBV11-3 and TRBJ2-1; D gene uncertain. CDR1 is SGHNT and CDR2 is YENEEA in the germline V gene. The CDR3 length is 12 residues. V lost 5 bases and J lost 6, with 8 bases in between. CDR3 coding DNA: TGTGCCAGCAGCCTATCCAGCAATGAGCAGTTCTTC. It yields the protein CASSLSSNEQFF.

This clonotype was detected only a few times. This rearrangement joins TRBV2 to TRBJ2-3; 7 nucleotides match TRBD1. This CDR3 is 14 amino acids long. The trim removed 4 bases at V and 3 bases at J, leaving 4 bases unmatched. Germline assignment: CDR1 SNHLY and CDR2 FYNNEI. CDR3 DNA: TGTGCCAGCAGTGGACAGGGTAGGACAGATACGCAGTATTTT. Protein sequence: CASSGQGRTDTQYF.